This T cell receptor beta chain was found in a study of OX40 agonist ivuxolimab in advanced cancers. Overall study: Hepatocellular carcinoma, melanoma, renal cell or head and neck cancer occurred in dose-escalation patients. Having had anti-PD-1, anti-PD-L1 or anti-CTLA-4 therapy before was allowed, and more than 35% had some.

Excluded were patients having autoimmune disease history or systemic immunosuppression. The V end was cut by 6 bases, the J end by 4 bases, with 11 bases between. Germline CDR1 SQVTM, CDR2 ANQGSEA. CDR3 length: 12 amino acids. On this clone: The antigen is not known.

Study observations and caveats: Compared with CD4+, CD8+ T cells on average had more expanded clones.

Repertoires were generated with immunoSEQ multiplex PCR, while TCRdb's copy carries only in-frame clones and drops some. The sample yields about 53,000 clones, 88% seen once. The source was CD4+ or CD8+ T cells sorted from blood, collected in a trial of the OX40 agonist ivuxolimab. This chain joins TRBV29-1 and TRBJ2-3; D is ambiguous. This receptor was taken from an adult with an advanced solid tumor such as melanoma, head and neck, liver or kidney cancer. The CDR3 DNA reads TGCAGCGTCGAGCCTCAGGCAGATACGCAGTATTTT. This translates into CSVEPQADTQYF.